These T cell receptor beta chains were read from a single sample in a study of blood T cell repertoires in COVID-19. Repertoires were generated with immunoSEQ multiplex PCR, while TCRdb's copy carries only in-frame clones and drops some. In the table there are 24,000 or so clones, roughly 90% of which are singletons. The specimen sequenced was peripheral blood. These receptors were obtained from a woman older than 75 with active or convalescent COVID-19. The CDR3 runs from the conserved cysteine through the conserved F or W. Fields, in order: D gene, V gene, clone size, J gene, CDR3 protein, CDR3 DNA. D genes are given only for firm matches. Part of the rows lack a size; the others show once, few, many or a class for expanded clones.

D: TRBD1; V: TRBV27; size: once; J: TRBJ1-4; CDR3: CASSPRTGLNEKLFF; DNA: TGTGCCAGCAGTCCGAGGACAGGCCTTAATGAAAAACTGTTTTTT
D: NA; V: TRBV11-3; size: once; J: TRBJ1-1; CDR3: CASSFSLRAEAFF; DNA: TGTGCCAGCAGCTTCAGCCTCCGGGCTGAAGCTTTCTTT
D: NA; V: TRBV13; size: NA; J: TRBJ1-2; CDR3: CASSSRQEEKDYTF; DNA: TGTGCCAGCAGCTCCCGACAGGAAGAGAAGGACTACACCTTC
D: TRBD2; V: TRBV7-7; size: NA; J: TRBJ2-2; CDR3: CASSLGTSPNTGELFF; DNA: TGTGCTAGCAGCTTAGGGACTAGCCCAAACACCGGGGAGCTGTTTTTT
D: NA; V: TRBV9; size: NA; J: TRBJ1-1; CDR3: CASSERENTEAFF; DNA: TGTGCCAGCAGCGAGAGAGAGAACACTGAAGCTTTCTTT
D: NA; V: TRBV19; size: NA; J: TRBJ2-7; CDR3: CASSISRYEQYF; DNA: TGTGCCAGTAGTATCTCCCGCTACGAGCAGTACTTC
D: TRBD2; V: TRBV6-1; size: NA; J: TRBJ2-7; CDR3: CASSESGSGSGNEQYF; DNA: TGTGCCAGCAGTGAATCAGGTAGCGGGAGTGGAAACGAGCAGTACTTC
D: NA; V: TRBV19; size: NA; J: TRBJ2-2; CDR3: CASSSPGEHTGELFF; DNA: TGTGCCAGTAGTAGTCCAGGGGAACACACCGGGGAGCTGTTTTTT
D: TRBD1; V: TRBV7-9; size: NA; J: TRBJ2-1; CDR3: CASSLYRGRYNEQFF; DNA: TGTGCCAGCAGCTTGTACAGGGGGCGTTACAATGAGCAGTTCTTC
D: NA; V: TRBV28; size: NA; J: TRBJ1-4; CDR3: CAAGRIGTNEKLFF; DNA: TGTGCCGCGGGACGTATAGGAACTAATGAAAAACTGTTTTTT
D: NA; V: TRBV28; size: NA; J: TRBJ1-2; CDR3: CASSLRGNYGYTF; DNA: TGTGCCAGCAGTTTAAGGGGGAACTATGGCTACACCTTC
D: TRBD2; V: TRBV19; size: NA; J: TRBJ2-5; CDR3: CASSMAGGNGETQYF; DNA: TGTGCCAGTAGTATGGCGGGAGGGAACGGGGAGACCCAGTACTTC
D: NA; V: TRBV7-3; size: NA; J: TRBJ1-2; CDR3: CASSLTSRDRYGYTF; DNA: TGTGCCAGCAGCTTAACGAGTCGGGATCGCTATGGCTACACCTTC
D: NA; V: TRBV19; size: once; J: TRBJ1-2; CDR3: CASSIGGRNYGYTF; DNA: TGTGCCAGTAGTATCGGAGGGCGCAACTATGGCTACACCTTC
D: TRBD2; V: TRBV30; size: NA; J: TRBJ2-3; CDR3: CAWTLAGGPNTQYF; DNA: TGTGCCTGGACCCTAGCGGGGGGGCCGAATACGCAGTATTTT
D: NA; V: TRBV28; size: NA; J: TRBJ1-1; CDR3: CASTGAPMNTEAFF; DNA: TGTGCCAGCACAGGGGCACCGATGAACACTGAAGCTTTCTTT
D: NA; V: TRBV10-3; size: NA; J: TRBJ2-7; CDR3: CAIRGGAGSGEQYF; DNA: TGTGCCATCAGAGGAGGGGCAGGGAGCGGCGAGCAGTACTTC
D: TRBD2; V: TRBV24-1; size: NA; J: TRBJ2-1; CDR3: CATSSSGRAVYNEQFF; DNA: TGTGCCACCAGTTCTAGCGGGAGGGCCGTCTACAATGAGCAGTTCTTC
D: NA; V: TRBV7-2; size: NA; J: TRBJ1-1; CDR3: CASSLRGRGLAFF; DNA: TGTGCCAGCAGCTTAAGAGGTAGGGGATTAGCTTTCTTT
D: NA; V: TRBV5-1; size: NA; J: TRBJ2-3; CDR3: CASNPGVAFKSDTQYF; DNA: TGCGCCAGCAACCCCGGGGTAGCGTTTAAGTCAGATACGCAGTATTTT
D: NA; V: TRBV27; size: NA; J: TRBJ1-1; CDR3: CASSFGGLSHLTKAFF; DNA: TGTGCCAGCAGCTTCGGAGGACTATCCCACCTTACTAAAGCTTTCTTT
D: NA; V: TRBV9; size: NA; J: TRBJ2-5; CDR3: CASSGGGPQETQYF; DNA: TGTGCCAGCAGCGGTGGGGGCCCCCAAGAGACCCAGTACTTC
D: TRBD1; V: TRBV5-1; size: NA; J: TRBJ1-2; CDR3: CASSLGRGPLLYGYTF; DNA: TGCGCCAGCAGCTTGGGCAGGGGGCCTCTCCTCTATGGCTACACCTTC
D: TRBD1; V: TRBV2; size: NA; J: TRBJ1-3; CDR3: CASREHTGGHGNTIYF; DNA: TGTGCCAGCAGAGAACATACAGGGGGCCATGGAAACACCATATATTTT
D: TRBD1; V: TRBV3-1/TRBV3-2; size: once; J: TRBJ1-2; CDR3: CASSQRDSEGGYTF; DNA: TGTGCCAGCAGCCAACGGGACAGCGAGGGGGGCTACACCTTC
D: TRBD1; V: TRBV6-2/TRBV6-3; size: NA; J: TRBJ1-6; CDR3: CASSYSRDRALSPLHF; DNA: TGTGCCAGCAGTTACTCGAGGGACAGGGCTCTTTCACCCCTCCACTTT
D: NA; V: TRBV27; size: NA; J: TRBJ2-5; CDR3: CASRIKQGQETQYF; DNA: TGTGCCAGCAGAATAAAACAGGGCCAAGAGACCCAGTACTTC
D: TRBD1; V: TRBV9; size: NA; J: TRBJ2-7; CDR3: CASSVDGTGVYEQYF; DNA: TGTGCCAGCAGCGTCGACGGGACAGGGGTCTACGAGCAGTACTTC
D: TRBD1; V: TRBV10-3; size: NA; J: TRBJ2-4; CDR3: CAISESINRGRNIQYF; DNA: TGTGCCATCAGTGAGTCGATTAACAGGGGGAGAAACATTCAGTACTTC
D: TRBD1; V: TRBV7-6; size: few; J: TRBJ1-4; CDR3: CATTYSGQTNEKLFF; DNA: TGTGCCACTACATACTCGGGACAGACTAATGAAAAACTGTTTTTT
D: TRBD1; V: TRBV5-1; size: once; J: TRBJ1-6; CDR3: CASSLGQGDSPLHF; DNA: TGCGCCAGCAGCTTGGGACAGGGGGATTCACCCCTCCACTTT
D: TRBD1; V: TRBV19; size: NA; J: TRBJ1-1; CDR3: CASSPRTGGNTEAFF; DNA: TGTGCCAGTAGTCCGAGGACAGGGGGGAACACTGAAGCTTTCTTT
D: NA; V: TRBV27; size: NA; J: TRBJ1-1; CDR3: CASSFVRANTEAFF; DNA: TGTGCCAGCAGTTTCGTCAGGGCGAACACTGAAGCTTTCTTT
D: NA; V: TRBV28; size: NA; J: TRBJ1-2; CDR3: CASSFPVGVPAGYTF; DNA: TGTGCCAGCAGTTTCCCGGTAGGGGTTCCGGCGGGCTACACCTTC
D: NA; V: TRBV7-8; size: NA; J: TRBJ1-1; CDR3: CASSPHRSMNTEAFF; DNA: TGTGCCAGCAGCCCCCACAGAAGCATGAACACTGAAGCTTTCTTT
D: TRBD1; V: TRBV6-2/TRBV6-3; size: NA; J: TRBJ1-1; CDR3: CASSWAGQGEMDTEAFF; DNA: TGTGCCAGCAGTTGGGCCGGACAGGGGGAAATGGATACTGAAGCTTTCTTT
D: TRBD1; V: TRBV3-1/TRBV3-2; size: NA; J: TRBJ2-1; CDR3: CASSHLDREYNEQFF; DNA: TGTGCCAGCAGCCATCTGGACAGGGAATACAATGAGCAGTTCTTC
D: TRBD1; V: TRBV28; size: NA; J: TRBJ1-4; CDR3: CASSFRTGVVEKLFF; DNA: TGTGCCAGCAGTTTCAGGACAGGGGTGGTTGAAAAACTGTTTTTT
D: TRBD2; V: TRBV2; size: NA; J: TRBJ2-3; CDR3: CASSLVTSGGTDTQYF; DNA: TGTGCCAGCAGTCTTGTGACTAGCGGGGGGACAGATACGCAGTATTTT
D: TRBD2; V: TRBV10-2; size: NA; J: TRBJ2-3; CDR3: CASSDFTSPGLQYERGTQYF; DNA: TGCGCCAGCAGTGATTTCACGTCTCCGGGACTGCAATACGAGCGGGGTACGCAGTATTTT
D: TRBD1; V: TRBV4-1; size: NA; J: TRBJ1-2; CDR3: CASSQDPTGQGSYGYTF; DNA: TGCGCCAGCAGCCAAGACCCTACGGGACAGGGTAGTTATGGCTACACCTTC
D: NA; V: TRBV5-1; size: NA; J: TRBJ2-4; CDR3: CASSQPGENIQYF; DNA: TGCGCCAGCAGTCAGCCAGGGGAAAACATTCAGTACTTC
D: TRBD2; V: TRBV7-9; size: NA; J: TRBJ2-1; CDR3: CASSPSGSSYNEQFF; DNA: TGTGCCAGCAGCCCCAGCGGGAGCTCCTACAATGAGCAGTTCTTC
D: NA; V: TRBV30; size: NA; J: TRBJ1-1; CDR3: CAWSVQRGTEAFF; DNA: TGTGCCTGGAGTGTACAAAGAGGCACTGAAGCTTTCTTT
D: TRBD1; V: TRBV4-2; size: NA; J: TRBJ1-5; CDR3: CASSQEGQESSSNQPQHF; DNA: TGTGCCAGCAGCCAAGAGGGACAGGAGAGCAGTAGCAATCAGCCCCAGCATTTT
D: TRBD1; V: TRBV30; size: once; J: TRBJ1-2; CDR3: CAWGTGINYGYTF; DNA: TGTGCCTGGGGGACAGGGATTAACTATGGCTACACCTTC
D: NA; V: TRBV4-1; size: NA; J: TRBJ2-6; CDR3: CASSQQGPERPGANVLTF; DNA: TGCGCCAGCAGCCAACAGGGTCCAGAACGCCCTGGGGCCAACGTCCTGACTTTC
D: NA; V: TRBV21-1; size: NA; J: TRBJ2-2; CDR3: CASSSDRSDTGELFF; DNA: TGTGCCAGCAGTAGTGACAGGAGCGACACCGGGGAGCTGTTTTTT
D: TRBD1; V: TRBV6-5; size: NA; J: TRBJ1-2; CDR3: CASIRDRDYGYTF; DNA: TGTGCCAGCATTCGGGACAGGGACTATGGCTACACCTTC
D: TRBD1; V: TRBV2; size: few; J: TRBJ1-2; CDR3: CASRGQGRYSYGYTF; DNA: TGTGCCAGCAGGGGACAGGGGAGATATAGCTATGGCTACACCTTC
D: NA; V: TRBV12-3/TRBV12-4; size: NA; J: TRBJ2-7; CDR3: CASSLGQRWEQYF; DNA: TGTGCCAGCAGTTTAGGACAGAGGTGGGAGCAGTACTTC
D: TRBD2; V: TRBV27; size: NA; J: TRBJ2-2; CDR3: CASSIILAGGAGELFF; DNA: TGTGCCAGCAGTATAATACTAGCGGGAGGGGCCGGGGAGCTGTTTTTT
D: NA; V: TRBV27; size: NA; J: TRBJ2-7; CDR3: CASRIGLLGDEQYF; DNA: TGTGCCAGCAGAATCGGACTCCTCGGGGACGAGCAGTACTTC
D: NA; V: TRBV7-9; size: NA; J: TRBJ2-1; CDR3: CASSPRSYNEQFF; DNA: TGTGCCAGCAGCCCCAGATCCTACAATGAGCAGTTCTTC
D: NA; V: TRBV2; size: NA; J: TRBJ1-3; CDR3: CASSSRGGDTIYF; DNA: TGTGCCAGCAGTTCTCGGGGCGGGGACACCATATATTTT